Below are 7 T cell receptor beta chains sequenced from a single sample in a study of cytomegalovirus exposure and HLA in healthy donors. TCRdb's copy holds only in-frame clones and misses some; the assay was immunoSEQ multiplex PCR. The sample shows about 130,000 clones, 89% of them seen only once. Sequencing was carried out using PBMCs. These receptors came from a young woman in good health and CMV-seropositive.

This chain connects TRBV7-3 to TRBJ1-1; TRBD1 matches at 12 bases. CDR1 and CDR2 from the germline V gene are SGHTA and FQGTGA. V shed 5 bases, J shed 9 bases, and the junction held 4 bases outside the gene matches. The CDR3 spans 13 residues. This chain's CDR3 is CASSDGTGGKAFF. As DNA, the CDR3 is TGTGCCAGCAGCGATGGGACAGGGGGCAAAGCTTTCTTT. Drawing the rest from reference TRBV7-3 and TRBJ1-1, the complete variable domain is GAGVSQTPSNKVTEKGKYVELRCDPISGHTALYWYRQSLGQGPEFLIYFQGTGAADDSGLPNDRFFAVRPEGSVSTLKIQRTERGDSAVYLCASSDGTGGKAFFGQGTRLTVV.

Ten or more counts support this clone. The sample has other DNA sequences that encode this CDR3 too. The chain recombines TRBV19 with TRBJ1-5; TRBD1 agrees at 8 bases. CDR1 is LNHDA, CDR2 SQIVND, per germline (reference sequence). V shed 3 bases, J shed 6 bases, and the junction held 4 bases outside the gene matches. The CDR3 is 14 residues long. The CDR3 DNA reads TGTGCCAGTAGTATCGGGCAGGGGGCTCAGCCCCAGCATTTT. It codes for CASSIGQGAQPQHF.

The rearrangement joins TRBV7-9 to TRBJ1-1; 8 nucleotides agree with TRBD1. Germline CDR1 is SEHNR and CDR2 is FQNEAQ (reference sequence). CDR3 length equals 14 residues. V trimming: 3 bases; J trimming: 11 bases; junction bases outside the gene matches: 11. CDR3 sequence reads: CASSFTPGQGAAFF. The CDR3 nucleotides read TGTGCCAGCAGCTTTACCCCCGGGCAGGGGGCGGCTTTCTTT.

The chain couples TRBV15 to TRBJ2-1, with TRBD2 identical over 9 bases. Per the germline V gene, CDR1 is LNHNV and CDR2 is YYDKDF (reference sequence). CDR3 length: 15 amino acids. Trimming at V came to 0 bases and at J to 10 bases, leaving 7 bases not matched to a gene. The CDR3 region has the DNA TGTGCCACCAGCAGAGATGGTAGCGGGGGAGGAGAGCAGTTCTTC. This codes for CATSRDGSGGGEQFF.

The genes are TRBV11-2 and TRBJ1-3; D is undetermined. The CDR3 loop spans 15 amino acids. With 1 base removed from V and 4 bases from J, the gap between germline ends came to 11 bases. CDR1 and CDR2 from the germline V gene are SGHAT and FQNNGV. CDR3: CASSLGGSWGNTIYF. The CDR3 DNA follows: TGTGCCAGCAGCTTAGGAGGGTCCTGGGGAAACACCATATATTTT.

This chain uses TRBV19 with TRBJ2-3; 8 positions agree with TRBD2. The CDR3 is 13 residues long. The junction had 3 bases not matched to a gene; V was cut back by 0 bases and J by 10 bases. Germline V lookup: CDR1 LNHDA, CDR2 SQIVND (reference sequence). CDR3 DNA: TGTGCCAGTAGTATAGAGCGGGGGGAAGCGCAGTATTTT. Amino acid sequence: CASSIERGEAQYF.

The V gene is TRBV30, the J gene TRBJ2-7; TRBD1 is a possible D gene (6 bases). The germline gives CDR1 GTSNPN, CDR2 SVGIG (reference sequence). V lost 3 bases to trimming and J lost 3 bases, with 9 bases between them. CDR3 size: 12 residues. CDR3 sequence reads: CAWRSTGYEQYF. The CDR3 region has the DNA TGTGCCTGGAGGTCGACAGGCTACGAGCAGTACTTC. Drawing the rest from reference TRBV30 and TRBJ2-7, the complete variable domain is SQTIHQWPATLVQPVGSPLSLECTVEGTSNPNLYWYRQAAGRGLQLLFYSVGIGQISSEVPQNLSASRPQDRQFILSSKKLLLSDSGFYLCAWRSTGYEQYFGPGTRLTVT.